This TCR beta chain was captured in a study of PD-1 blockade in classical Hodgkin lymphoma. General study results and limits: As was reported, newly diagnosed patients showed lower baseline TCR diversity than healthy donors did. By cycle point C4D1, TCR diversity had risen significantly in CD4+ cells (but not CD8+ cells). Those achieving complete response showed baseline diversity like newly diagnosed patients.

On this clone itself: Its antigen is not identified.

The time point was: cycle 4 day 1 (C4D1), after more than five weeks of nivolumab. Following autologous stem cell transplantation, relapse occurred in every patient, and exposure to brentuximab vedotin varied. The authors enriched CD8+ T cells from thawed PBMCs via magnetic negative selection. Classification of best responses gave complete response, partial response or progressive disease. Germline V gene sequence: CDR1 KGHSH, CDR2 LQKENI. This CDR3 comprises 18 residues. V shed 4 bases and J shed 0 bases, with 19 bases lying between them. Some clones are missing from TCRdb's copy, which holds only in-frame ones; the method was immunoSEQ multiplex PCR. The sample consists of roughly 7,800 clones, about three quarters of them appearing once.

The source was CD8+ T cells from blood, collected before the fourth cycle of nivolumab. The chain joins TRBV18 to TRBJ2-4, with D possibly matching TRBD2 (6 bases). The receptor was derived from a human donor with classical Hodgkin lymphoma. The CDR3 DNA sequence: TGTGCCAGCTCACAGGGCTATCGGCGGGGTTTAGCCAAAAACATTCAGTACTTC. Translation: CASSQGYRRGLAKNIQYF.